Below, one T cell receptor (beta chain) is given with its context. This sample was included in a study of post-analysis software for immune sequencing data. Libraries were made from TCR beta cDNA, and they carried unique molecular identifiers. TCRdb passed the PCR reads through MiXCR, listing each CDR3 protein once. The table records about 820,000 distinct CDR3 sequences, about 57% of them present only once. The specimen was blood. This clonotype was sampled from a girl under 18 with multiple sclerosis.

The CDR3 spells CAVRRSGSGANVLTF. For the CDR3, the DNA is TGTGCCGTACGACGTTCTGGCTCTGGGGCCAACGTCCTGACTTTC. V gene TRBV2 combines with J gene TRBJ2-6; D gene unclear. CDR3 length: 15 amino acids. Germline CDR1 is SNHLY and CDR2 is FYNNEI. With 11 bases removed from V and 0 bases from J, the gap between germline ends came to 14 bases.